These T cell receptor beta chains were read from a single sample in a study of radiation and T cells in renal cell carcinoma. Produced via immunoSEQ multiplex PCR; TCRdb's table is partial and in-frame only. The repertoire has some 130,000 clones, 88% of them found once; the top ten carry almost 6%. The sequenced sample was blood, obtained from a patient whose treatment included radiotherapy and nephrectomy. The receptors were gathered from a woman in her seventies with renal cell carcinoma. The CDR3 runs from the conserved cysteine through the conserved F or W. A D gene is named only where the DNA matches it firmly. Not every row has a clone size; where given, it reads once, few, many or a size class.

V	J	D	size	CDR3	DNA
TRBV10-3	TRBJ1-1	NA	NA	CAISATLHSNTEAFF	TGTGCCATCAGTGCGACACTCCATTCGAACACTGAAGCTTTCTTT
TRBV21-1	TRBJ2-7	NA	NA	CATGDRGMNEQYF	TGTGCCACAGGGGACAGGGGGATGAACGAGCAGTACTTC
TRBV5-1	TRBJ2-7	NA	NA	CASSWSGYEQYF	TGCGCCAGCAGCTGGTCCGGTTACGAGCAGTACTTC
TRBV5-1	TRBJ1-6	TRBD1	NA	CASSPETGRNSPLHF	TGCGCCAGCAGCCCGGAGACAGGGAGGAATTCACCCCTCCACTTT
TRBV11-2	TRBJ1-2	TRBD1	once	CASSLGGTGGADYGYTF	TGTGCCAGCAGCTTAGGGGGGACAGGGGGCGCCGACTATGGCTACACCTTC
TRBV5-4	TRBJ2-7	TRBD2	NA	CASSPRGAGHEQYF	TGTGCCAGCAGCCCGCGGGGGGCCGGCCACGAGCAGTACTTC
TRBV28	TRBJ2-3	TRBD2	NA	CASSRTSGGAVDTQYF	TGTGCCAGCAGCAGGACTAGCGGGGGGGCGGTAGATACGCAGTATTTT
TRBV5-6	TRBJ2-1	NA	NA	CASSLAGPNEQFF	TGTGCCAGCAGCTTGGCCGGCCCCAATGAGCAGTTCTTC
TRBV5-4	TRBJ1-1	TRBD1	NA	CASSVGQGIGYTEAFF	TGTGCCAGCAGCGTGGGACAGGGTATTGGGTACACTGAAGCTTTCTTT
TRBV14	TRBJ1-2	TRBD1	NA	CASSPDRSYGYTF	TGTGCCAGCAGCCCGGACAGGAGCTATGGCTACACCTTC
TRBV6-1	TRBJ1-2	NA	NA	CASSGDVQANYGYTF	TGTGCCAGCAGTGGAGATGTTCAGGCTAACTATGGCTACACCTTC
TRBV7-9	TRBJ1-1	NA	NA	CASSQSDRVGTEAFF	TGTGCCAGCAGCCAATCGGACAGAGTAGGCACTGAAGCTTTCTTT
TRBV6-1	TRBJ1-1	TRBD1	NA	CASSERRTGGVAFF	TGTGCCAGCAGTGAACGACGGACAGGGGGCGTCGCTTTCTTT
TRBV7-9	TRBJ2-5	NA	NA	CASSLGKTETQYF	TGTGCCAGCAGCTTGGGGAAGACAGAGACCCAGTACTTC
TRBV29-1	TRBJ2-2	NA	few	CSVEEPGELFF	TGCAGCGTTGAAGAGCCCGGGGAGCTGTTTTTT
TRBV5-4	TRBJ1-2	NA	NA	CASSLRRVPGYTF	TGTGCCAGCAGCTTGCGGCGGGTTCCGGGCTACACCTTC
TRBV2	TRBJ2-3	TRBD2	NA	CASKSGGGTDTQYF	TGTGCCAGCAAGAGCGGGGGGGGCACAGATACGCAGTATTTT
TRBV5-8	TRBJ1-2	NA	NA	CASSLLGTYGYTF	TGTGCCAGCAGCTTGCTGGGGACGTATGGCTACACCTTC
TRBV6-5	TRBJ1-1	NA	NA	CASSYSLYTEAFF	TGTGCCAGCAGTTACTCGTTATACACTGAAGCTTTCTTT
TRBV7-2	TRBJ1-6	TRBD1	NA	CASSKGTGTGSSPLHF	TGTGCCAGCAGCAAAGGAACCGGGACAGGCTCTTCACCCCTCCACTTT
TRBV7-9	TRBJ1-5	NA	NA	CASSDMGTGNQPQHF	TGTGCCAGCAGCGATATGGGGACGGGGAATCAGCCCCAGCATTTT
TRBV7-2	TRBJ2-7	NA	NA	CASSPLEPEQYF	TGTGCCAGCAGCCCCCTGGAACCCGAGCAGTACTTC
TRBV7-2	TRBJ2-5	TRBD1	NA	CASSQNLQGARETQYF	TGTGCCAGCAGCCAAAATCTACAGGGGGCGCGGGAGACCCAGTACTTC
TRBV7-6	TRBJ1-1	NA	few	CASSSYGTGGEAFF	TGTGCCAGCAGCAGCTACGGGACCGGTGGTGAAGCTTTCTTT
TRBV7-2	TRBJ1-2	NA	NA	CASRGGYSDGYTF	TGTGCCAGTCGGGGCGGCTATAGTGATGGCTACACCTTC
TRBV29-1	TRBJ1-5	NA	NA	CSVEIGGNQPQHF	TGCAGCGTTGAAATTGGGGGCAATCAGCCCCAGCATTTT
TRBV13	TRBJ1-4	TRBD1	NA	CASSLGQGSTNEKLFF	TGTGCCAGCAGCCTAGGACAGGGTTCGACTAATGAAAAACTGTTTTTT
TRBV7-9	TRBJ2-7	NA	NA	CASSLAGGGYEQYF	TGTGCCAGCAGCTTAGCGGGGGGAGGTTACGAGCAGTACTTC
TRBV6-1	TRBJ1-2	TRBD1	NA	CASSEWRDRVGYTF	TGTGCCAGCAGTGAATGGAGGGACAGGGTTGGCTACACCTTC
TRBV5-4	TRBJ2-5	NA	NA	CASSLAGSQETQYF	TGTGCCAGCAGCTTGGCGGGCAGCCAAGAGACCCAGTACTTC
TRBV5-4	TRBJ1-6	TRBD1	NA	CASSTPTGDHNSPLHF	TGTGCCAGCAGCACCCCGACAGGGGACCATAATTCACCCCTCCACTTT
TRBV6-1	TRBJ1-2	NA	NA	CASSEDLGGAGYTF	TGTGCCAGCAGTGAAGATCTTGGAGGGGCTGGCTACACCTTC
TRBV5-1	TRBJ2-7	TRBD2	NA	CASSRLAGQSSYEQYF	TGCGCCAGCTCTCGACTAGCGGGCCAGAGCTCCTACGAGCAGTACTTC
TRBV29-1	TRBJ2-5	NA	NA	CSVKGPDQETQYF	TGCAGCGTAAAGGGTCCAGATCAAGAGACCCAGTACTTC
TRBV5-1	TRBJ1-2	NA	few	CASSSTRMNYGYTF	TGCGCCAGCAGTTCGACGAGGATGAACTATGGCTACACCTTC
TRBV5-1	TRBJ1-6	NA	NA	CAFTETASLDNSPLHF	TGCGCCTTCACGGAGACAGCATCATTAGATAATTCACCCCTCCACTTT
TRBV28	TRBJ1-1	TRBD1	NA	CASNPTGRAEAFF	TGTGCCAGCAACCCGACAGGGAGGGCTGAAGCTTTCTTT
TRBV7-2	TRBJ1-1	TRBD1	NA	CASSLKGGQGTHFNTEAFF	TGTGCCAGCAGCTTAAAAGGAGGACAGGGGACACACTTTAACACTGAAGCTTTCTTT
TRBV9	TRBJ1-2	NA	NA	CASSVEAVAGASGYTF	TGTGCCAGCAGCGTAGAAGCGGTCGCTGGGGCCTCGGGCTACACCTTC
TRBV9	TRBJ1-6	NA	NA	CASSVGGWENSPLHF	TGTGCCAGCAGCGTAGGGGGGTGGGAAAATTCACCCCTCCACTTT
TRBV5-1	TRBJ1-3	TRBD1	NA	CASSLTGASSGNTIYF	TGCGCCAGCAGCTTGACAGGGGCCTCCTCCGGAAACACCATATATTTT
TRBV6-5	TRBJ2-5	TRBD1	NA	CASTPGQGVQETQYF	TGTGCCAGCACTCCGGGACAGGGAGTCCAAGAGACCCAGTACTTC